The 30 T cell receptor beta chains below all came from one sample that was sequenced in a study of spatial heterogeneity in lung cancer. Study-wide results and limits: Expanded intratumoral alpha and beta TCR counts tracked tumor mutation counts.

TCRdb reanalysed the 5' RACE reads using MiXCR and keeps one entry per CDR3 protein. This sample has over 15,000 distinct CDR3 sequences, with roughly 5.7% found just once. Time point specified: sample taken at primary tumor resection. Which antigens these TCRs recognize remains unknown. Sequenced here: lung tumor tissue, sampled at surgery. Receptors originate from a female donor with early-stage non-small cell lung cancer.

This clonotype was seen repeatedly, ten times or more. Since it is a stray read in a library aimed at alpha chains, this beta chain has a size that is not meaningful. The J gene is TRBJ2-2, the V gene TRBV10-2, with D maybe TRBD1 (6 bases). Deletions cut 2 bases from V and 6 bases from J, with 10 bases between. From germline, CDR1 is WSHSY and CDR2 SAAADI. This CDR3 is 14 amino acids long. The chain's CDR3 is CASSETGTAGELFF. CDR3 coding DNA: TGCGCCAGCAGTGAGACAGGGACCGCCGGGGAGCTGTTTTTT.

This clonotype was observed many times. Since it is a stray read in a library aimed at alpha chains, this beta chain has a size that is not meaningful. The chain carries TRBV2 and TRBJ2-2; no firm D call. CDR1 is SNHLY, CDR2 FYNNEI, per germline. This CDR3 contains 13 residues. Trimming cost V 4 bases and J 2 bases, with 5 bases left between them. CDR3 protein: CASSGLNTGELFF. The CDR3 bases are TGTGCCAGCAGTGGTCTTAACACCGGGGAGCTGTTTTTT.

The table lists this clonotype with many counts. A library made for alpha chains picked up this beta chain off target, so its size means little. CDR3 sequence (DNA): TGTGCCAGCAGTGACAGGACAGGGTCTGGTCAGCCCCAGCATTTT. Translation gives CASSDRTGSGQPQHF. The V call is TRBV2, the J call TRBJ1-5, with TRBD1 matching over 8 bases. Germline CDR1 SNHLY, CDR2 FYNNEI. With V trimmed by 3 bases and J by 6 bases, 7 bases remained unmatched. This CDR3 region has 15 residues. Together with reference TRBV2 and TRBJ1-5, the CDR3 gives the full variable domain: EPEVTQTPSHQVTQMGQEVILRCVPISNHLYFYWYRQILGQKVEFLVSFYNNEISEKSEIFDDQFSVERPDGSNFTLKIRSTKLEDSAMYFCASSDRTGSGQPQHFGDGTRLSIL.

This clonotype has more than one count but fewer than ten. In a library made to pick up alpha chains, this beta chain is a stray read with a size that means little. This chain connects TRBV11-3 to TRBJ1-2, with unresolved D. Germline assignment: CDR1 SGHNT and CDR2 YENEEA. This CDR3 has 12 residues. Trimming cost V 5 bases and J 4 bases, with 8 bases left between them. The CDR3 protein is CASSRGPYGYTF. CDR3 nucleotide sequence: TGTGCCAGCAGCCGCGGCCCCTATGGCTACACCTTC.

To note about this clonotype: This beta chain is an off-target read within a library intended for alpha chains, so its frequency means little. For the CDR3, the DNA is TGTGCCAGCAGCCCCCATGGGGCCCCTAACTATGGCTACACCTTC. It translates to CASSPHGAPNYGYTF. V usage is TRBV12-3 or TRBV12-4 and J usage is TRBJ1-2, with D perhaps matching TRBD1 (5 bases). V was trimmed by 6 bases and J by 0 bases, leaving 14 bases between them. The CDR3 is 15 amino acids.

Many counts were recorded for this clonotype. This beta chain appears as a stray read in a library generated for alpha chains; its size is not informative. The chain has TRBV7-3 and TRBJ2-2; 11 bases line up with TRBD2. V dropped 6 bases and J dropped 6; count of bases not matched to a gene: 0. Germline loops: CDR1 SGHTA, CDR2 FQGTGA. The CDR3 runs to 13 residues. The CDR3 is CASRGLAAGELFF. The CDR3 bases are TGTGCCAGCAGGGGACTAGCGGCCGGGGAGCTGTTTTTT.

This clonotype was counted at least ten times. Within a library made for alpha chains, this beta chain is off target, and its count is uninformative. This chain joins TRBV7-2 and TRBJ2-4; no firm D call. Trimming shortened V by 3 bases and J by 0 bases, and 9 bases separated the two germline ends. This CDR3 region has 15 residues. Germline V gene data show CDR1 as SGHTA and CDR2 as FQGNSA. As DNA, the CDR3 is TGTGCCAGCAGCTTCCGGACCCTAGCCAAAAACATTCAGTACTTC. Amino acid sequence: CASSFRTLAKNIQYF.

Details on this clonotype: In a library made to pick up alpha chains, this beta chain is a stray read with a size that means little. V and J are TRBV5-1 and TRBJ1-1; D might be TRBD1 (5 bases). The CDR3 is 15 amino acids. Germline values: CDR1 SGHRS, CDR2 YFSETQ. V lost 2 bases and J 5 bases, leaving 16 bases between the germline ends. Written as DNA, the CDR3 is TGCGCCAGCAGCTTCTACCAGGGAGGAGGTACTGAAGCTTTCTTT. As protein: CASSFYQGGGTEAFF.

In its sample, this clonotype was seen many times. In a library made to pick up alpha chains, this beta chain is a stray read with a size that means little. The chain links TRBV5-1 to TRBJ2-1; no firm D call. The CDR3 covers 12 residues. In germline, CDR1 is SGHRS, CDR2 YFSETQ. Trimming shortened V by 4 bases and J by 9 bases, and 11 bases separated the two germline ends. This CDR3 is CASSPNLGEQFF. The CDR3 nucleotides read TGCGCCAGCAGCCCTAATTTGGGTGAGCAGTTCTTC. Drawing the rest from reference TRBV5-1 and TRBJ2-1, the complete variable domain is KAGVTQTPRYLIKTRGQQVTLSCSPISGHRSVSWYQQTPGQGLQFLFEYFSETQRNKGNFPGRFSGRQFSNSRSEMNVSTLELGDSALYLCASSPNLGEQFFGPGTRLTVL.

Remarks on this clonotype: This beta chain appears as a stray read in a library generated for alpha chains; its size is not informative. This chain links TRBV28 with TRBJ1-2, with D possibly TRBD1 on 5 matching bases. Germline loops: CDR1 MDHEN, CDR2 SYDVKM. V was clipped by 4 bases and J by 0 bases, with 9 bases between them. This CDR3 region has 14 residues. CDR3 nucleotides: TGTGCCAGCAGTTCCGGGACGGCTAACTATGGCTACACCTTC. Amino acids: CASSSGTANYGYTF.

In its sample, this clonotype was seen many times. This beta chain came through as a stray read in a library set up for alpha chains, and its size says little. This sequence joins TRBV28 and TRBJ2-3; 14 bases line up with TRBD2. CDR3 length equals 18 residues. Per the germline V gene, CDR1 is MDHEN and CDR2 is SYDVKM. V was clipped by 2 bases and J by 0 bases; unmatched bases: 4. CDR3 DNA sequence: TGTGCCAGCAGTTTACTCGGACTAGCGGGAGGTAGCACAGATACGCAGTATTTT. This codes for CASSLLGLAGGSTDTQYF. The variable domain in full, completed from reference TRBV28 and TRBJ2-3, reads DVKVTQSSRYLVKRTGEKVFLECVQDMDHENMFWYRQDPGLGLRLIYFSYDVKMKEKGDIPEGYSVSREKKERFSLILESASTNQTSMYLCASSLLGLAGGSTDTQYFGPGTRLTVL.

The table lists this clonotype with many counts. The size of this beta chain means little, since it is a stray read in a library made for alpha chains. V gene TRBV29-1 combines with J gene TRBJ1-1; possible D gene TRBD1, 5 bases. The V and J ends lost 5 bases and 0 bases respectively, with 16 bases between them. Germline V gene lookup returns CDR1 SQVTM and CDR2 ANQGSEA. The CDR3 is made up of 15 amino acids. The CDR3 DNA reads TGCAGCGTTTCTTCAGGGTGGGGAATGAACACTGAAGCTTTCTTT. Translating gives CSVSSGWGMNTEAFF. The complete variable domain, with remaining parts taken from reference TRBV29-1 and TRBJ1-1, reads SAVISQKPSRDICQRGTSLTIQCQVDSQVTMMFWYRQQPGQSLTLIATANQGSEATYESGFVIDKFPISRPNLTFSTLTVSNMSPEDSSIYLCSVSSGWGMNTEAFFGQGTRLTVV.

Comments on this clonotype: This beta chain came through as a stray read in a library set up for alpha chains, and its size says little. The chain joins TRBV27 to TRBJ2-5; tentatively, D is TRBD2 (6 bases). Trimming took off 3 bases at V and 4 bases at J, with 18 bases between the two ends. CDR3 size: 16 residues. Germline assignment: CDR1 MNHEY and CDR2 SMNVEV (reference sequence). For the CDR3, the DNA is TGTGCCAGCAGTTTTGTGGGACGGACGGGAGTAGAGACCCAGTACTTC. As protein: CASSFVGRTGVETQYF.

This clonotype was recorded at least ten times. The library was built for alpha chains, so this beta chain is an off-target read and its size means little. The chain is built from TRBV4-2 and TRBJ2-2; weak D call: TRBD2 (6 bases). CDR3 length: 15 residues. The germline gives CDR1 LGHNA, CDR2 YNFKEQ. Deletions cut 0 bases from V and 4 bases from J, with 9 bases between. CDR3: CASSQDGRVTGELFF. In DNA, the CDR3 is TGTGCCAGCAGCCAAGACGGGAGAGTCACCGGGGAGCTGTTTTTT.

A word on this clonotype: A read error may be the cause here, since a much bigger clone is one base away. This beta chain appears as a stray read in a library generated for alpha chains; its size is not informative. The chain recombines TRBV12-3 or TRBV12-4 with TRBJ2-1; the D gene could be TRBD1 or TRBD2 (7 bases each). The V gene lost 10 bases and the J gene lost 7 bases, with 29 bases spanning the gap. The CDR3 runs 17 residues. The CDR3 DNA reads TGTGCCAACAGCTCCGGGACAGCGGGACTGTCTGTGAATGAGCAGTTCTTC. Translation: CANSSGTAGLSVNEQFF.

About this clonotype itself: As an off-target read in a library built for alpha chains, this beta chain has a frequency of little significance. The chain employs TRBV20-1 and TRBJ2-7, with 12 bases aligning to TRBD2. Per germline, CDR1 DFQATT and CDR2 SNEGSKA (reference sequence). The V and J ends lost 3 bases and 3 bases, in that order; junction bases with no gene match: 9. The CDR3 is 16 amino acids. CDR3 amino acids: CSASPGLAGIHYEQYF. The DNA for the CDR3 is TGCAGTGCTAGCCCCGGACTAGCGGGAATCCACTACGAGCAGTACTTC.

This clonotype was seen repeatedly, ten times or more. This beta chain represents an off-target read in a library built for alpha chains; its size is of limited meaning. V is TRBV20-1 and J is TRBJ1-5; TRBD1 matches 7 bases. This CDR3 region has 15 residues. V dropped 0 bases and J dropped 5; count of bases not matched to a gene: 7. Germline assignment: CDR1 DFQATT and CDR2 SNEGSKA (reference sequence). Written as DNA, the CDR3 is TGCAGTGCTAGAGATTGGGCAGGGGGAGATCAGCCCCAGCATTTT. This gives the protein CSARDWAGGDQPQHF.

This clonotype was recorded at least ten times. This beta chain slipped into a library made for alpha chains as a stray read, so its size is not meaningful. The rearrangement uses TRBV7-3 and TRBJ2-7, with D perhaps being TRBD1 or TRBD2 (5 bases each). V lost 5 bases and J lost 1, with 18 bases in between. The germline CDR1 and CDR2 sequences are SGHTA and FQGTGA. This CDR3 has 16 amino acids. The CDR3 nucleotides read TGTGCCAGCAGCCTTTCCTCAACAGGACTTTCCTACGAGCAGTACTTC. This encodes CASSLSSTGLSYEQYF. The full variable domain, with the rest looked up from reference TRBV7-3 and TRBJ2-7, is GAGVSQTPSNKVTEKGKYVELRCDPISGHTALYWYRQSLGQGPEFLIYFQGTGAADDSGLPNDRFFAVRPEGSVSTLKIQRTERGDSAVYLCASSLSSTGLSYEQYFGPGTRLTVT.

By proportion, this clonotype is medium-sized. This beta chain is an unintended read in a library built for alpha chains; its size means little. The V gene is TRBV7-9, the J gene TRBJ2-7; 8 positions agree with TRBD2. V lost 5 bases and J lost 5; bases outside the gene matches: 5. CDR1 is SEHNR, CDR2 FQNEAQ, per germline (reference sequence). The CDR3 runs to 13 residues. This chain's CDR3 is CASSAGTSHEQYF. In nucleotides, the CDR3 is TGTGCCAGCAGCGCCGGGACTAGTCACGAGCAGTACTTC.

This clonotype was observed a handful of times. The library was built for alpha chains, so this beta chain is an off-target read and its size means little. The V and J genes are TRBV7-8 and TRBJ1-1; D is possibly TRBD1 (6 bases). V lost 6 bases and J lost 3, with 17 bases in between. This CDR3 has 15 amino acids. Per germline, CDR1 SGHVS and CDR2 FQNEAQ. CDR3 DNA sequence: TGTGCCAGCAGAAAGACAGGTCCAAGGCACACTGAAGCTTTCTTT. Protein: CASRKTGPRHTEAFF.

In its sample, this clonotype was seen a few times. The library was built for alpha chains, so this beta chain is an off-target read and its size means little. The chain joins TRBV7-9 to TRBJ2-4; D is perhaps TRBD2 (6 bases). V was pared by 5 bases and J by 15 bases, with 17 bases between. This CDR3 region has 12 residues. The germline CDR1 and CDR2 sequences are SEHNR and FQNEAQ (reference sequence). CDR3 DNA: TGTGCCAGCAGCCCAGGCGGGACTCCTAGGTACTTC. This encodes CASSPGGTPRYF.

This clonotype was seen repeatedly, ten times or more. This beta chain turned up in a library designed for alpha chains; as an off-target read, its abundance says little. CDR3 nucleotides: TGTGCCAGCAGCTTAACGGAGGGCACCTACGAGCAGTACTTC. Translating it yields CASSLTEGTYEQYF. This chain links TRBV7-2 with TRBJ2-7, with D possibly being TRBD2 (6 bases). Per the germline V gene, CDR1 is SGHTA and CDR2 is FQGNSA. The CDR3 runs to 14 residues. Trimming removed 2 bases at V and 2 bases at J, with 10 bases between.

In this sample, this clonotype turned up many times. In a library made to pick up alpha chains, this beta chain is a stray read with a size that means little. The chain has TRBV2 and TRBJ2-1, with 10 bases fitting TRBD2. V dropped 7 bases and J dropped 8; count of bases not matched to a gene: 11. Germline V gene data show CDR1 as SNHLY and CDR2 as FYNNEI. The CDR3 loop spans 15 amino acids. The CDR3 sequence: CASKLLAGTGDEQFF. The CDR3 nucleotides read TGTGCCAGCAAACTACTAGCGGGAACCGGGGATGAGCAGTTCTTC.

On this clonotype itself: This beta chain is a stray read from a library made for alpha chains; its abundance is not meaningful. The chain joins TRBV9 to TRBJ1-3; D call uncertain. CDR1 SGDLS and CDR2 YYNGEE come from the germline V gene. V lost 0 bases and J lost 4, with 8 bases in between. The CDR3 runs 14 residues. DNA for the CDR3: TGTGCCAGCAGCGTAGAAGGGCCCGGAAACACCATATATTTT. Amino acid sequence: CASSVEGPGNTIYF.

This clonotype was recorded at least ten times. This beta chain came through as a stray read in a library set up for alpha chains, and its size says little. This chain connects TRBV11-1 to TRBJ2-1; no clear D gene. The germline CDR1 and CDR2 sequences are SGHAT and FQDESV (reference sequence). CDR3 length: 14 amino acids. V was cut by 2 bases and J by 9 bases, with 14 bases left in between. This CDR3 reads CASSLTPTYGEQFF. In nucleotides, the CDR3 is TGTGCCAGCAGCTTAACCCCGACTTACGGTGAGCAGTTCTTC.

This clonotype was recorded many times. This beta chain came through as a stray read in a library set up for alpha chains, and its size says little. The chain combines TRBV10-3 with TRBJ1-3; possibly TRBD1 for D (6 bases). This CDR3 is built from 13 residues. Germline V lookup: CDR1 ENHRY, CDR2 SYGVKD. V was clipped by 6 bases and J by 0 bases, with 6 bases between them. The chain's CDR3 is CAIRDSSGNTIYF. The CDR3 DNA follows: TGTGCCATCAGGGACAGCTCTGGAAACACCATATATTTT.

This clonotype has a count of ten or more. This beta chain is a stray read from a library made for alpha chains; its abundance is not meaningful. The rearrangement uses TRBV10-2 and TRBJ1-1, with D unresolved. The CDR3 is 15 residues long. Deletions cut 3 bases from V and 1 base from J, with 12 bases between. Germline V gives CDR1 WSHSY, CDR2 SAAADI. This CDR3 is CASSEGRQENTEAFF. CDR3 DNA sequence: TGCGCCAGCAGTGAAGGTAGGCAGGAGAACACTGAAGCTTTCTTT.

This clonotype was counted ten times or more. Because this beta chain is a stray read in a library intended to capture alpha chains, its abundance should not be given much weight. The J gene is TRBJ2-3, the V gene TRBV6-2 or TRBV6-3; TRBD2 agrees at 9 bases. Germline CDR1 reads MNHEY; CDR2 reads SVGEGT. The CDR3 is 15 residues long. The V and J ends lost 8 bases and 2 bases, in that order; junction bases with no gene match: 8. The CDR3 nucleotides read TGTGCCAGCGAATATAGCGGGAGAACCACAGATACGCAGTATTTT. Its translation is CASEYSGRTTDTQYF.

This clonotype came up many times. Within a library made for alpha chains, this beta chain is off target, and its count is uninformative. The CDR3 is CASSRDSRGAFF. The CDR3 DNA reads as TGTGCCAGCAGCCGGGACAGCAGGGGAGCTTTCTTT. The chain joins TRBV7-9 to TRBJ1-1; 7 bases fit TRBD1. CDR3 size: 12 residues. The germline CDR1 and CDR2 sequences are SEHNR and FQNEAQ (reference sequence). V shed 5 bases, J shed 10 bases, and the junction held 7 bases outside the gene matches.

Ten or more counts support this clonotype. As an off-target read in a library built for alpha chains, this beta chain has a frequency of little significance. This chain uses TRBV7-9 with TRBJ2-6, with 9 bases matching TRBD1. The CDR3 is 17 residues long. The germline CDR1 and CDR2 sequences are SEHNR and FQNEAQ (reference sequence). V gave up 5 bases and J gave up 3 bases; unmatched junction bases: 8. CDR3 nucleotides: TGTGCCAGCAGCCACGGGACAGGGCCTGTTGGGGCCAACGTCCTGACTTTC. Its protein product is CASSHGTGPVGANVLTF.